This T cell receptor (beta chain) stems from a study of blood T cell repertoires in COVID-19. Assay used: immunoSEQ multiplex PCR; TCRdb lists only in-frame clones, some missing. The sample has under 200,000 clones; 85% to 90% are singletons. This clone appeared a single time. One end of the junction varies from germline; a read error may be responsible. The sequenced sample was peripheral blood. The clonotype comes from a man aged 18 to 30 with active or convalescent COVID-19.

CDR3 sequence: CSASRPSGGPYERYF. CDR3 nucleotide sequence: TGCAGTGCTAGTCGGCCTAGCGGGGGGCCCTACGAGCGGTACTTC. The V and J genes are TRBV20-1 and TRBJ2-7; 11 bases line up with TRBD2. CDR1 and CDR2 (germline): DFQATT, SNEGSKA (reference sequence). The CDR3 length is 15 residues.